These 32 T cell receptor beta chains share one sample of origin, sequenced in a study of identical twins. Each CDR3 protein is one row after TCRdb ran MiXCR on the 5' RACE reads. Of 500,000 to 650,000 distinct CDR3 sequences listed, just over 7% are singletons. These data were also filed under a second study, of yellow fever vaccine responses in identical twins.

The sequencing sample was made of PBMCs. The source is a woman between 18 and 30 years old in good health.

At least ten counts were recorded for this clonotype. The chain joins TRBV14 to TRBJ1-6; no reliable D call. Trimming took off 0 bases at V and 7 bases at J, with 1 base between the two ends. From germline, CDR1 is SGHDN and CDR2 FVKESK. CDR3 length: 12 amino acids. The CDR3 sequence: CASSQENSPLHF. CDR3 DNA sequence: TGTGCCAGCAGCCAAGAGAATTCACCCCTCCACTTT. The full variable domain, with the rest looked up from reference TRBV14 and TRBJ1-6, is EAGVTQFPSHSVIEKGQTVTLRCDPISGHDNLYWYRRVMGKEIKFLLHFVKESKQDESGMPNNRFLAERTGGTYSTLKVQPAELEDSGVYFCASSQENSPLHFGNGTRLTVT.

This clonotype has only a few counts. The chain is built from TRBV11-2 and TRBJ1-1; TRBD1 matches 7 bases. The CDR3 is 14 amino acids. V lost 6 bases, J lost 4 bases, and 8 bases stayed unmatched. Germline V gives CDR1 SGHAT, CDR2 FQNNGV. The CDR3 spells CASSKGGGGTEAFF. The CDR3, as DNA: TGTGCCAGCAGTAAAGGAGGGGGCGGCACTGAAGCTTTCTTT.

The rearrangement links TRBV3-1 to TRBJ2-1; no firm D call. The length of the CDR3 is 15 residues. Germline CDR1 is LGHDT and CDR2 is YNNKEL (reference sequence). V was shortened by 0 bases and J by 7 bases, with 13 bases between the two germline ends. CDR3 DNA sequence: TGTGCCAGCAGCCAAGAAAGGCTATATACTAATGAGCAGTTCTTC. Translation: CASSQERLYTNEQFF.

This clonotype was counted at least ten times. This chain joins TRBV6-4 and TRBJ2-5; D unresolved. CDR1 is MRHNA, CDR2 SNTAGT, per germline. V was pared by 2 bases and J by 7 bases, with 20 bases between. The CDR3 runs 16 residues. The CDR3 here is CASSDPVGTTSGTQYF. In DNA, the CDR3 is TGTGCCAGCAGTGACCCGGTGGGAACAACATCGGGGACCCAGTACTTC.

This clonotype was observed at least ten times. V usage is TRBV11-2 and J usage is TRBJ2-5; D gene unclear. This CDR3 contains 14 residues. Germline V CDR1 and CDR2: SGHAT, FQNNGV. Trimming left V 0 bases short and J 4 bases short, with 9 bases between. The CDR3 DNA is TGTGCCAGCAGCTTAGATGGTTGGGGAGAGACCCAGTACTTC. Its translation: CASSLDGWGETQYF. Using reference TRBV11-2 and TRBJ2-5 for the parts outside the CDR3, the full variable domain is EAGVAQSPRYKIIEKRQSVAFWCNPISGHATLYWYQQILGQGPKLLIQFQNNGVVDDSQLPKDRFSAERLKGVDSTLKIQPAKLEDSAVYLCASSLDGWGETQYFGPGTRLLVL.

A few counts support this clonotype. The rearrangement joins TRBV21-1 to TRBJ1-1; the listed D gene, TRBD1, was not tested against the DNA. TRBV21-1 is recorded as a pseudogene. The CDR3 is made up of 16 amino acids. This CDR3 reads CATLMGDSDFDTEAFF. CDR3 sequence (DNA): TGTGCCACCCTAATGGGAGACAGTGACTTTGACACTGAAGCTTTCTTT.

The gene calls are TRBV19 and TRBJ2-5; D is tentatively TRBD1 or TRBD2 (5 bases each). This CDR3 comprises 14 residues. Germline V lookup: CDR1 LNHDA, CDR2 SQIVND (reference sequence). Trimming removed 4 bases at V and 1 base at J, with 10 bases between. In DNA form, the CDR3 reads TGTGCCAGTAGTACCTCTGGGGGCCAAGAGACCCAGTACTTC. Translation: CASSTSGGQETQYF.

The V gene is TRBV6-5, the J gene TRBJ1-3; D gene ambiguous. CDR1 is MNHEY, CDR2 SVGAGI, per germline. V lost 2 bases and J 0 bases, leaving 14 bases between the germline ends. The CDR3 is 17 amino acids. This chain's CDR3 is CASSYGQPESSGNTIYF. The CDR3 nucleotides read TGTGCCAGCAGTTACGGGCAGCCTGAAAGCTCTGGAAACACCATATATTTT.

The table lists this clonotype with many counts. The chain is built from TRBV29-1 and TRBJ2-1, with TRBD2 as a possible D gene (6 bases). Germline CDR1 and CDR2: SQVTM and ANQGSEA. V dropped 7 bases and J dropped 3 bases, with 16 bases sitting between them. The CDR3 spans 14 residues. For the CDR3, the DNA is TGCAGCGCCTCGCCGGCGGGATTCTACAATGAGCAGTTCTTC. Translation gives CSASPAGFYNEQFF.

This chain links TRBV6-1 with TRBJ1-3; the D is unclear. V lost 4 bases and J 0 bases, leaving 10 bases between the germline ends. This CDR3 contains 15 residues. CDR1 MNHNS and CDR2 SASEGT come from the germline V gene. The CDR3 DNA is TGTGCCAGCAGTGGCGGTGGCTACTCTGGAAACACCATATATTTT. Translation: CASSGGGYSGNTIYF.

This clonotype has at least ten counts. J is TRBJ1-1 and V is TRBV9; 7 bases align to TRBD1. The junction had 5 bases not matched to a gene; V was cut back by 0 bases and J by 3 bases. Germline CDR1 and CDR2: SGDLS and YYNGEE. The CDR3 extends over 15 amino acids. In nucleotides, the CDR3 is TGTGCCAGCAGCGTAGAGACAGGGAGAGACACTGAAGCTTTCTTT. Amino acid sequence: CASSVETGRDTEAFF.

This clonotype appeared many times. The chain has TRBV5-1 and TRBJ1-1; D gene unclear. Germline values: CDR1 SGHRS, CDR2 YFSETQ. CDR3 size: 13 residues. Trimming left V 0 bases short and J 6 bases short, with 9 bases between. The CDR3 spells CASSLGWTAEAFF. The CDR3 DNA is TGCGCCAGCAGCTTGGGGTGGACGGCTGAAGCTTTCTTT.

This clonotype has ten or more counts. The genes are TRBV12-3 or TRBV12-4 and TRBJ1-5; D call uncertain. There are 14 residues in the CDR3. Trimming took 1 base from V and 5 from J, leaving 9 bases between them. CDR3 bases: TGTGCCAGCAGTTTAGGGGCAGCTTATCAGCCCCAGCATTTT. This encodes CASSLGAAYQPQHF.

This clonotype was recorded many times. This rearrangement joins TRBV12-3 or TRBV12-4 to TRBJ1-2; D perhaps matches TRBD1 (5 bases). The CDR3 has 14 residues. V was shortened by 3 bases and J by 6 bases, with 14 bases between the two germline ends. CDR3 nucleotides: TGTGCCAGCAGTTTTTGGGGGGAGCTGGATGGCTACACCTTC. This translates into CASSFWGELDGYTF.

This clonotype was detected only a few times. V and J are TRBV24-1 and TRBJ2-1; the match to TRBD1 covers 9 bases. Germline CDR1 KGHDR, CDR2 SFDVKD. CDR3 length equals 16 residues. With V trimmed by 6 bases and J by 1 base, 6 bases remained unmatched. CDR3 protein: CATSTRTGVSYNEQFF. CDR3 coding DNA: TGTGCCACCAGTACCAGGACAGGGGTGTCCTACAATGAGCAGTTCTTC.

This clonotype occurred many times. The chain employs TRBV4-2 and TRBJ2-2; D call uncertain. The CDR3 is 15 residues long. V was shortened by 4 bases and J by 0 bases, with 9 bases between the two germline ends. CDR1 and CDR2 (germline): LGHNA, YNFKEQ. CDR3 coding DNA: TGTGCCAGCAGCCCGGACGGCTCGAACACCGGGGAGCTGTTTTTT. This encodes CASSPDGSNTGELFF.

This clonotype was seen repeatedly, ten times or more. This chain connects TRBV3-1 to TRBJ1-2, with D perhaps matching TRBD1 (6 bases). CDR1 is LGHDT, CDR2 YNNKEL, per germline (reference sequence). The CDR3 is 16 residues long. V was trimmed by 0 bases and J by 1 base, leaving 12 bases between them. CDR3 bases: TGTGCCAGCAGCCAAGATTTCAACAGGGTTAACTATGGCTACACCTTC. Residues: CASSQDFNRVNYGYTF. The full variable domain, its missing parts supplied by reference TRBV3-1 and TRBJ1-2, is DTAVSQTPKYLVTQMGNDKSIKCEQNLGHDTMYWYKQDSKKFLKIMFSYNNKELIINETVPNRFSPKSPDKAHLNLHINSLELGDSAVYFCASSQDFNRVNYGYTFGSGTRLTVV.

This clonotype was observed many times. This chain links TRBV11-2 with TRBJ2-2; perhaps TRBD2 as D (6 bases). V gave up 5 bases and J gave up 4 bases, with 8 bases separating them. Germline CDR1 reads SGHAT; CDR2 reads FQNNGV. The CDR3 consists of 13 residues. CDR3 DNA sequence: TGTGCCAGCAGCCCTAGCGCCACCGGGGAGCTGTTTTTT. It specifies CASSPSATGELFF.

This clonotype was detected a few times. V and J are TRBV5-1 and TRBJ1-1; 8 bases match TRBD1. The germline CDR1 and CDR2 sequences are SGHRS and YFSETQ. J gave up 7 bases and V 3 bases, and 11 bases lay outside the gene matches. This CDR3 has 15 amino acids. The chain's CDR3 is CASSSSGQASGEAFF. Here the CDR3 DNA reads TGCGCCAGCAGCTCATCGGGACAGGCCTCGGGTGAAGCTTTCTTT.

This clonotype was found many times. CDR3 sequence: CASSRTGKSYQPQHF. In DNA, the CDR3 is TGTGCCAGCAGTCGGACAGGGAAGTCCTATCAGCCCCAGCATTTT. The V and J genes are TRBV28 and TRBJ1-5; 8 positions agree with TRBD1. The ends lost 5 bases at V and 5 bases at J; junction bases unmatched: 8. The CDR3 totals 15 residues. Germline V CDR1 and CDR2: MDHEN, SYDVKM.

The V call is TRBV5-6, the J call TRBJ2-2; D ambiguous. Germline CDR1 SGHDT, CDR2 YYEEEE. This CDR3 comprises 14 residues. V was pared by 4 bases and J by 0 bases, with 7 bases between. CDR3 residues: CASSKDPNTGELFF. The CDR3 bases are TGTGCCAGCAGCAAGGACCCGAACACCGGGGAGCTGTTTTTT. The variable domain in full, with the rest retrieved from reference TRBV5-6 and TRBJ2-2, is DAGVTQSPTHLIKTRGQQVTLRCSPKSGHDTVSWYQQALGQGPQFIFQYYEEEERQRGNFPDRFSGHQFPNYSSELNVNALLLGDSALYLCASSKDPNTGELFFGEGSRLTVL.

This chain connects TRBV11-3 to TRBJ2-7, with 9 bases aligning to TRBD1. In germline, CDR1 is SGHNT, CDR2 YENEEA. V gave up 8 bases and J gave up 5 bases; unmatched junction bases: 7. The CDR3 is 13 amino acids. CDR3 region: CASLSTGGDEQYF. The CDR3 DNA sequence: TGTGCCAGCTTATCGACAGGGGGTGACGAGCAGTACTTC.

The CDR3 loop reads CASTKAGAGTGELFF. Written as DNA, the CDR3 is TGTGCCAGCACAAAGGCCGGGGCAGGGACCGGGGAGCTGTTTTTT. The chain uses TRBV7-9 and TRBJ2-2; TRBD1 or TRBD2 may be the D gene (5 bases each). Trimming cost V 7 bases and J 5 bases, with 17 bases left between them. Germline loops: CDR1 SEHNR, CDR2 FQNEAQ (reference sequence). The CDR3 is 15 amino acids.

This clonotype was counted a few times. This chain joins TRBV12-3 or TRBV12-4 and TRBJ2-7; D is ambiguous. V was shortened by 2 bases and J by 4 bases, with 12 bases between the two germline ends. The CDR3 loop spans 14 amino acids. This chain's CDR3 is CASSLTGFPYEQYF. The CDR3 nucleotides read TGTGCCAGCAGTTTAACGGGCTTCCCATACGAGCAGTACTTC.

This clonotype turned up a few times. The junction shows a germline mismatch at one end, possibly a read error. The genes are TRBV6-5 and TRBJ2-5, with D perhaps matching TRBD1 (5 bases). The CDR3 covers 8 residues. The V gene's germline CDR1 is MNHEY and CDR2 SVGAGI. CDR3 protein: CARRGFNF. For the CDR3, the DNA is TGTGCCAGAAGGGGATTTAATTTC.

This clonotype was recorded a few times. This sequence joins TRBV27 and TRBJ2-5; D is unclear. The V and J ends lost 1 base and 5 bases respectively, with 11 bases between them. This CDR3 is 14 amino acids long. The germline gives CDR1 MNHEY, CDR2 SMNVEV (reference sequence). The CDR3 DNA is TGTGCCAGCAGTTTATTGTCTGAAAGGGAGACCCAGTACTTC. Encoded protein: CASSLLSERETQYF.

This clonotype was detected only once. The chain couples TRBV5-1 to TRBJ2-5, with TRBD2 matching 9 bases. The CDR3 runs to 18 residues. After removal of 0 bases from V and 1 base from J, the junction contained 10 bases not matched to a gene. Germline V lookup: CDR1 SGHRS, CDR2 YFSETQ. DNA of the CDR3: TGCGCCAGCAGCTTGGGGCCCCAAGGAGCGGGGGGCCAAGAGACCCAGTACTTC. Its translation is CASSLGPQGAGGQETQYF.

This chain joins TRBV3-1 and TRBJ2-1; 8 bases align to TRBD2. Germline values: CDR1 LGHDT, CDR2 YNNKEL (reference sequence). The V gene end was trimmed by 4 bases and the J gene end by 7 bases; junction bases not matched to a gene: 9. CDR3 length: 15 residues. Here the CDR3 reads CASSRTSGPVNEQFF. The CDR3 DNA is TGTGCCAGCAGCCGAACTAGCGGTCCTGTGAATGAGCAGTTCTTC.

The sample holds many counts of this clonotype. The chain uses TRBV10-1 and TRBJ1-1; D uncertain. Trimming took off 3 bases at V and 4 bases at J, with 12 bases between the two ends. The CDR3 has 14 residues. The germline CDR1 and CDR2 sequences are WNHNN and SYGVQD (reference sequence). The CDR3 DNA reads TGCGCCAGCAGTGACGCGGGTTGGACCACTGAAGCTTTCTTT. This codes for CASSDAGWTTEAFF.

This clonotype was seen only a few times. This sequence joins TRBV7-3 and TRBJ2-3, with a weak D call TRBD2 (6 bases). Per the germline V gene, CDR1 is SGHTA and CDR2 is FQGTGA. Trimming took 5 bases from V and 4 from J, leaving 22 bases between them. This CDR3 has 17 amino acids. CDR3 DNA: TGTGCCAGCAGCACCCCGGGACTCCCAGTCGCCCCAGATACGCAGTATTTT. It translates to CASSTPGLPVAPDTQYF.

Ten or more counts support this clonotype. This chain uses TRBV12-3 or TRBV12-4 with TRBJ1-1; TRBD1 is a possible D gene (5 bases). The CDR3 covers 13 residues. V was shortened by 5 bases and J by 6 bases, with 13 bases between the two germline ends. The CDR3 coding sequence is TGTGCCAGCAGTGGGGACGGCGGGGCTGAAGCTTTCTTT. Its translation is CASSGDGGAEAFF.

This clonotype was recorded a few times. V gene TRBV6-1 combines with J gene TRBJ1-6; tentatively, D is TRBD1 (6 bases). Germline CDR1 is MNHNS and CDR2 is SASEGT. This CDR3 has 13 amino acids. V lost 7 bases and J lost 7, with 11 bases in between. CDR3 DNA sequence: TGTGCCAGCACCCTAAGGGGGAATTCACCCCTCCACTTT. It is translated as CASTLRGNSPLHF.